Each of the 25 T cell receptor beta chains below was sequenced from the same sample in a study of CD8+CD57+ T cells in acquired aplastic anemia. Sequenced patients had shown CD8+CD57+ cell expansion by flow cytometry. The template used for profiling TCR beta VDJ and CDR3 was genomic DNA. TCRdb fed the reads into MiXCR, producing one record per CDR3 protein. The repertoire holds around 220,000 distinct CDR3 sequences, with approximately 51% as singletons. Sequenced material: sorted CD4+, CD8+, or CD8+CD57+ T cells (not recorded which) from PBMCs. These receptors were collected from a human donor with aplastic anemia.

This clonotype was seen only a few times. The V and J genes are TRBV3-1 and TRBJ2-1; TRBD1 aligns across 7 bases. Germline loops: CDR1 LGHDT, CDR2 YNNKEL (reference sequence). J gave up 7 bases and V 2 bases, and 14 bases lay outside the gene matches. This CDR3 spans 17 amino acids. CDR3 bases: TGTGCCAGCAGCCAACCCCTCCGACAGGGTAAAGGGAATGAGCAGTTCTTC. It specifies CASSQPLRQGKGNEQFF.

This clonotype has ten or more counts. The V call is TRBV20-1, the J call TRBJ1-2; TRBD1 might be the D (5 bases). V was pared by 3 bases and J by 5 bases, with 13 bases between. This CDR3 spans 13 amino acids. The V gene's germline CDR1 is DFQATT and CDR2 SNEGSKA (reference sequence). The CDR3 DNA reads as TGCAGTGCTAGGGAGGTCAGGGAATATGGCTACACCTTC. Translation: CSAREVREYGYTF.

Note on this clonotype: Just one base apart from a much larger clone, this may be a read error. Here the CDR3 DNA reads TGTACCACCAGCAAAGCGGGGGGGGCTAATGAAAAACTGTTTTTT. This codes for CTTSKAGGANEKLFF. The chain joins TRBV15 to TRBJ1-4; TRBD1 is a possible D gene (5 bases). Germline loops: CDR1 LNHNV, CDR2 YYDKDF (reference sequence). The length of the CDR3 is 15 residues.

V gene TRBV15 combines with J gene TRBJ2-5; D ambiguous. V gave up 3 bases and J gave up 2 bases, with 4 bases separating them. CDR3 length: 12 residues. Germline V gene lookup returns CDR1 LNHNV and CDR2 YYDKDF (reference sequence). In DNA, the CDR3 is TGTGCCACCAGCAGCATGCAAGAGACCCAGTACTTC. Its protein product is CATSSMQETQYF.

This clonotype appeared many times. The chain recombines TRBV12-3 or TRBV12-4 with TRBJ1-6; 7 bases line up with TRBD1. The CDR3 sequence is 15 residues long. V shed 6 bases, J shed 6 bases, and the junction held 8 bases outside the gene matches. CDR3 amino acids: CASSPVTGLNSPLHF. The CDR3 DNA reads as TGTGCCAGCAGCCCAGTGACAGGGCTTAATTCACCCCTCCACTTT.

The chain is built from TRBV5-6 and TRBJ1-2; no firm D call. The CDR3 totals 13 residues. From germline, CDR1 is SGHDT and CDR2 YYEEEE. V gave up 4 bases and J gave up 3 bases, with 10 bases separating them. CDR3: CASSPGPDYGYTF. The CDR3 bases are TGTGCCAGCAGCCCCGGACCAGACTATGGCTACACCTTC.

The V and J genes are TRBV20-1 and TRBJ2-7, with no clear D. The CDR3 is made up of 12 amino acids. Trimming took 4 bases from V and 3 from J, leaving 10 bases between them. Germline lookup yields CDR1 DFQATT and CDR2 SNEGSKA (reference sequence). CDR3 nucleotide sequence: TGCAGTGCTACAGAGGACCGCTACGAGCAGTACTTC. Its protein is CSATEDRYEQYF.

V and J are TRBV2 and TRBJ1-2; 7 nucleotides line up with TRBD1. The ends lost 4 bases at V and 6 bases at J; junction bases unmatched: 5. From germline, CDR1 is SNHLY and CDR2 FYNNEI. The CDR3 length is 13 residues. CDR3 loop: CASSGQGPDGYTF. The DNA for the CDR3 is TGTGCCAGCAGTGGACAGGGACCAGATGGCTACACCTTC.

A note on this clonotype: Germline and junction disagree at one end, which may indicate a read error. This sequence joins TRBV9 and TRBJ2-1; 9 bases map to TRBD2. This CDR3 region has 13 residues. The germline V gene encodes CDR1 SGDLS and CDR2 YYNGEE. The CDR3: CASSLHEAGGPVF. CDR3 nucleotides: TGTGCCAGCAGCTTGCACGAGGCGGGAGGGCCCGTCTTC.

Regarding this clonotype: No conserved phenylalanine or tryptophan is present at the end of the CDR3, so a read error is the likely explanation. The DNA is left out, because the CDR3 cannot be placed on it with certainty; the CDR3 is given as TCRdb lists it. The chain employs TRBV10-2 and TRBJ2-1; the D call TRBD2 from the table was never checked on the DNA. Germline V lookup: CDR1 WSHSY, CDR2 SAAADI. The length of the CDR3 is 14 amino acids, counting both ends. CDR3 in amino acids: CASSESASGGASTV.

This chain connects TRBV29-1 to TRBJ2-3; D is uncertain. CDR3 length: 13 residues. Trimming took 3 bases from V and 2 from J, leaving 9 bases between them. Germline lookup yields CDR1 SQVTM and CDR2 ANQGSEA. DNA of the CDR3: TGCAGCGTTGAGTATCAGACCACAGATACGCAGTATTTT. The encoded protein is CSVEYQTTDTQYF.

The chain recombines TRBV7-6 with TRBJ2-7, with D possibly matching TRBD1 (5 bases). Germline V gene sequence: CDR1 SGHVS, CDR2 FNYEAQ. Trimming left V 1 base short and J 0 bases short, with 13 bases between. This CDR3 is 16 amino acids long. CDR3 DNA sequence: TGTGCCAGCAGCTTAGAGGGGCACAGGCTCTCCTACGAGCAGTACTTC. Encoded protein: CASSLEGHRLSYEQYF.

This clonotype was found a few times. The CDR3: CATTADPSSGANVLTF. Written as DNA, the CDR3 is TGTGCCACGACAGCGGATCCTAGCTCTGGGGCCAACGTCCTGACTTTC. This chain uses TRBV15 with TRBJ2-6; D possibly uses TRBD1 or TRBD2 (5 bases each). CDR1 and CDR2 (germline): LNHNV, YYDKDF (reference sequence). Trimming took 9 bases from V and 0 from J, leaving 15 bases between them. The CDR3 has 16 amino acids.

This clonotype was seen only a few times. The chain joins TRBV7-2 to TRBJ2-1, with TRBD1 matching 7 bases. From germline, CDR1 is SGHTA and CDR2 FQGNSA. V trimming: 8 bases; J trimming: 0 bases; junction bases outside the gene matches: 10. This CDR3 is built from 16 residues. In nucleotides, the CDR3 is TGTGCCAGCTCACCGGAACAGGGGTTCTCCTACAATGAGCAGTTCTTC. Its translation: CASSPEQGFSYNEQFF.

The CDR3 DNA reads as TGCAGTGCTAGGGGGACTAGCGGGGGTTTCGATGAGCAGTTCTTC. Its translation: CSARGTSGGFDEQFF. The V gene is TRBV20-1, the J gene TRBJ2-1; 14 bases fit TRBD2. V shed 3 bases, J shed 8 bases, and the junction held 6 bases outside the gene matches. The CDR3 totals 15 residues. Looked up from germline, CDR1 is DFQATT and CDR2 is SNEGSKA (reference sequence).

V and J are TRBV19 and TRBJ1-2; 9 positions agree with TRBD1. Germline CDR1 and CDR2: LNHDA and SQIVND (reference sequence). The length of the CDR3 is 14 residues. With V trimmed by 6 bases and J by 5 bases, 7 bases remained unmatched. In DNA form, the CDR3 reads TGTGCCAGTAGGGATCTGGGACAGGGTTATGGCTACACCTTC. Encoded protein: CASRDLGQGYGYTF.

This clonotype was seen a few times. V gene TRBV2 combines with J gene TRBJ2-7; D gene ambiguous. CDR3 length: 14 amino acids. CDR1 is SNHLY, CDR2 FYNNEI, per germline. V was pared by 1 base and J by 0 bases, with 7 bases between. In DNA, the CDR3 is TGTGCCAGCAGTGAAGGAACAGCCTCCTACGAGCAGTACGTC. Its translation is CASSEGTASYEQYV.

In its sample, this clonotype was seen many times. V and J are TRBV19 and TRBJ2-7; D possibly corresponds to TRBD2 (7 bases). Trimming removed 8 bases at V and 7 bases at J, with 15 bases between. This CDR3 is 12 amino acids long. Germline CDR1 is LNHDA and CDR2 is SQIVND (reference sequence). DNA for the CDR3: TGTGCCAGTGCTAAGGGGGGGGAAGAGCAGTACTTC. It encodes CASAKGGEEQYF.

To note about this clonotype: A much larger clonotype is one base distant, so this may be a read error. The rearrangement uses TRBV19 and TRBJ1-2; D might be TRBD1 (5 bases). CDR3 length equals 16 residues. With 4 bases removed from V and 0 bases from J, the gap between germline ends came to 15 bases. Per germline, CDR1 LNHDA and CDR2 SQIVND (reference sequence). CDR3: CASSTDHRLANYGYTF. For the CDR3, the DNA is TGTGCCAGTAGTACAGACCACAGGTTAGCTAACTATGGCTACACCTTC.

The rearrangement links TRBV7-9 to TRBJ1-5, with 8 bases that match TRBD1. CDR3 length: 18 residues. V was pared by 3 bases and J by 0 bases, with 10 bases of the junction left unmatched. Germline V gene data show CDR1 as SEHNR and CDR2 as FQNEAQ (reference sequence). This chain's CDR3 is CASSFLPGQVRSNQPQHF. The CDR3 DNA is TGTGCCAGCAGCTTTCTTCCGGGACAGGTTCGTAGCAATCAGCCCCAGCATTTT.

This clonotype has more than one count but fewer than ten. This chain uses TRBV12-3 or TRBV12-4 with TRBJ1-1; TRBD1 is a possible D gene (5 bases). This CDR3 is built from 13 residues. Trimming stripped 6 bases from V and 1 base from J, with 9 bases between. CDR3 nucleotides: TGTGCCAGCAGAGAGCAGGGGAACACTGAAGCTTTCTTT. This encodes CASREQGNTEAFF.

In DNA form, the CDR3 reads TGTGCCAGCAGCCGGCAAAGGACTTTCACCGAGCAGTACTTC. It yields the protein CASSRQRTFTEQYF. This chain joins TRBV12-3 or TRBV12-4 and TRBJ2-7; D is perhaps TRBD2 (5 bases). The CDR3 extends over 14 amino acids. The V and J ends lost 6 bases and 6 bases respectively, with 18 bases between them.

This rearrangement joins TRBV7-9 to TRBJ1-5; D call uncertain. This CDR3 contains 14 residues. Deletions cut 7 bases from V and 5 bases from J, with 15 bases between. Germline-derived CDR1 and CDR2 are SEHNR and FQNEAQ (reference sequence). In DNA form, the CDR3 reads TGTGCCAGCACCTCTGGAGGGCTACATCAGCCCCAGCATTTT. Protein product: CASTSGGLHQPQHF.

This clonotype occurred many times. The V and J genes are TRBV12-3 or TRBV12-4 and TRBJ1-1; tentative D call: TRBD1 (5 bases). The CDR3 runs 16 residues. The V end was cut by 1 base, the J end by 0 bases, with 12 bases between. In DNA, the CDR3 is TGTGCCAGCAGTTTAGATGGCAGGGTTATGAACACTGAAGCTTTCTTT. Its translation is CASSLDGRVMNTEAFF.

Ten or more counts support this clonotype. The chain uses TRBV7-7 and TRBJ2-2; weak D call: TRBD2 (7 bases). Germline loops: CDR1 SSHAT, CDR2 FNYEAQ (reference sequence). CDR3 size: 16 residues. V was pared by 4 bases and J by 7 bases, with 19 bases between. The CDR3 DNA is TGTGCCAGCAGCTCCATACCCCGGGGGGCGGTCGGGGAGCTGTTTTTT. It encodes CASSSIPRGAVGELFF.